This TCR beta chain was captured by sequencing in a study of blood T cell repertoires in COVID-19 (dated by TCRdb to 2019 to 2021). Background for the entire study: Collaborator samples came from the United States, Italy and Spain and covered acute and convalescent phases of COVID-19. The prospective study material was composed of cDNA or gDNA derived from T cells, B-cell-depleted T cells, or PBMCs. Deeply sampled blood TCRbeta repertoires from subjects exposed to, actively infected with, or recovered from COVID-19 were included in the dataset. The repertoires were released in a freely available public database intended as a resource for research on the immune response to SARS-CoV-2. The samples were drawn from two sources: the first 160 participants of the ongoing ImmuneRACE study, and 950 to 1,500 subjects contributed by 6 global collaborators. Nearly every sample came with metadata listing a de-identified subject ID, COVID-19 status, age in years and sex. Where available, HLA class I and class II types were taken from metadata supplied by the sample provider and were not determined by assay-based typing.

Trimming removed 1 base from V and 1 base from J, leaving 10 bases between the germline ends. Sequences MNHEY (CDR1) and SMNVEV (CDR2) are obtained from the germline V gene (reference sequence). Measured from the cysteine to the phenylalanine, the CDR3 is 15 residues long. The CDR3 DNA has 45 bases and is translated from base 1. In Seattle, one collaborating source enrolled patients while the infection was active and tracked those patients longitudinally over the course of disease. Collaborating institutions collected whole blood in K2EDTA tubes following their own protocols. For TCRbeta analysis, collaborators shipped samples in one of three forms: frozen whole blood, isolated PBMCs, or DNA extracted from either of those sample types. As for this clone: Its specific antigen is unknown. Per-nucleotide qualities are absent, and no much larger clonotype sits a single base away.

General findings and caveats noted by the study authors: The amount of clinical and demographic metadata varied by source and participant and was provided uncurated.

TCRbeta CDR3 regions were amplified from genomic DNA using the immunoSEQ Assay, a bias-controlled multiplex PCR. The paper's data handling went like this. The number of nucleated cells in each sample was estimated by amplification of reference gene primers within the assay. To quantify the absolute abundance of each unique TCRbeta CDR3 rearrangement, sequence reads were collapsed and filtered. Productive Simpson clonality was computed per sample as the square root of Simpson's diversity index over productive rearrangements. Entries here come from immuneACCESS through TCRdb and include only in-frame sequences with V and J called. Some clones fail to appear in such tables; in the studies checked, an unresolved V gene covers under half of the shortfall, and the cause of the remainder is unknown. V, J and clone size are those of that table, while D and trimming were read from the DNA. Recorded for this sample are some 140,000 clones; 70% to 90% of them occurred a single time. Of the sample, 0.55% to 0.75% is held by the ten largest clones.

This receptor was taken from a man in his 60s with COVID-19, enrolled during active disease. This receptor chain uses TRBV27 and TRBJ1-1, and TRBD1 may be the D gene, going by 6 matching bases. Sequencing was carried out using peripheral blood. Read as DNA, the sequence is TGTGCCAGCAGTTTATTGTACAGGGCGAACACTGAAGCTTTCTTT. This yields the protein CASSLLYRANTEAFF.